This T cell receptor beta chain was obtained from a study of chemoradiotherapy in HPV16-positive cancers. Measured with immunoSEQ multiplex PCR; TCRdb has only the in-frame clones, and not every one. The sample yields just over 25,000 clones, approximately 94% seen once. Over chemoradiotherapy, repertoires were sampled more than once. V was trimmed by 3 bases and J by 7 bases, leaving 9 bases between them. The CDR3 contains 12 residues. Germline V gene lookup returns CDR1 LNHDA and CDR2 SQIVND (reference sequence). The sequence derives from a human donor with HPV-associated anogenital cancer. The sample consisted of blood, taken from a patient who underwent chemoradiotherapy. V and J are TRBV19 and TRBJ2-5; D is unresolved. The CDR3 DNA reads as TGTGCCAGTAGTATGGTGGCCGGGACCCAGTACTTC. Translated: CASSMVAGTQYF.